This T cell receptor (beta chain) was recorded in a study of blood T cell repertoires in COVID-19. Study-wide background: The samples span acute and convalescent COVID-19 from the United States, Italy and Spain. Sample material is recorded as cDNA or gDNA derived from T cells, B-cell-depleted T cells, or PBMCs.

Categorization into cohorts depended on clinical history that participants reported. Original processing methods: Nucleated cell number was recorded as an estimate derived from reference gene primer amplification. This table comes from immunoSEQ multiplex PCR, and its TCRdb copy is limited to in-frame clones, with some not included. V and J calls and clone size follow that table, whereas D and trimming were derived from the DNA. The table shows about 310,000 clones, with over 80% occurring only once. The CDR3 extends over 14 amino acids. CDR1 is SGHTA, CDR2 FQGNSA, per germline. V gave up 0 bases and J gave up 5 bases; unmatched junction bases: 4.

V gene TRBV7-2 combines with J gene TRBJ2-7, with 7 bases matching TRBD2. What was sequenced was PBMCs or T cells enriched from blood (not recorded which). This sequence was found in a woman aged 18-29 years who had recovered from COVID-19. The CDR3 DNA reads TGTGCCAGCAGCTTAGCCCTAGCGGCCCACGAGCAGTACTTC. It specifies CASSLALAAHEQYF.